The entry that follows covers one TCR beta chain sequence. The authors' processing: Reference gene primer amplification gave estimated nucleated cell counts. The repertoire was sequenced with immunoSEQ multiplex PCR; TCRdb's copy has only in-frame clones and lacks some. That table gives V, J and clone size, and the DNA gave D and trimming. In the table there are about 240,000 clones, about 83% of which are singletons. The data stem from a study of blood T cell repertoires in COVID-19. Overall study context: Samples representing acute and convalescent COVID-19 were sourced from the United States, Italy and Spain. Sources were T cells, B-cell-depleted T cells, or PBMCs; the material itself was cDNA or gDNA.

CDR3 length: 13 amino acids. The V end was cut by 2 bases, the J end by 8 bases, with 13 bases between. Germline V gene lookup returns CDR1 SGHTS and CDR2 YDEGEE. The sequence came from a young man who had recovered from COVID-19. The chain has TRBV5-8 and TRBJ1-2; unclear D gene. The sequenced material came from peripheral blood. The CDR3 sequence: CASSFGTRGGYTF. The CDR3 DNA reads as TGTGCCAGCAGCTTCGGAACAAGAGGCGGCTACACCTTC.